These 30 T cell receptor beta chains share one sample of origin, sequenced in a study of CXCR3-negative and CXCR3-positive naive CD8 T cells. General study results and limits: Against CXCR3-negative naive cells, CXCR3-positive naive cells showed more hydrophobic TRB CDR3s.

Antigens for these TCRs are unknown. Preparation of TRB cDNA libraries relied on 5' RACE carrying UMI labels. Reprocessing the 5' RACE reads, TCRdb reports a single entry for every CDR3 protein and omits DNA. The listing contains 55,000 to 75,000 distinct CDR3 sequences. The sequenced sample consisted of naive CXCR3+ CD8+ T cells from blood. The sample's subset: CD45RO-CCR7+CD27+CD95- naive CD8+ T cells expressing CXCR3 (TNR3+). The source is a human donor in good health. Some clones in this sample may be carry-over from other donors' samples.

This rearrangement joins TRBV5-5 to TRBJ2-2; TCRdb proposes TRBD2, but this gene call is untestable without DNA. CDR3 length: 16 amino acids. Germline lookup yields CDR1 SGHKS and CDR2 YYEKEE (reference sequence). CDR3 sequence: CASSWTPGGHTGELFF.

The chain couples TRBV7-9 to TRBJ2-1; TCRdb's assignment of TRBD2 cannot be checked, as there is no DNA. The germline V gene encodes CDR1 SEHNR and CDR2 FQNEAQ (reference sequence). This CDR3 contains 14 residues. The CDR3 protein is CASSMTSGGNEQFF.

The chain joins TRBV14 to TRBJ2-3; TCRdb proposes TRBD1, but this gene call is untestable without DNA. The germline gives CDR1 SGHDN, CDR2 FVKESK. This CDR3 contains 17 residues. This chain's CDR3 is CASSQEGDPGVPDTQYF.

The rearrangement uses TRBV20-1 and TRBJ1-4; TCRdb's D call, TRBD1, is unchecked because there is no DNA. The CDR3 is made up of 15 amino acids. CDR1 is DFQATT and CDR2 is SNEGSKA in the germline V gene (reference sequence). CDR3 protein: CSARDTGATNEKLFF.

The V and J genes are TRBV23-1 and TRBJ1-2. TRBV23-1 has ORF status, its function being uncertain. The CDR3 covers 13 residues. The CDR3 is CAAGRALSHGYTF.

The chain employs TRBV7-2 and TRBJ1-1; TCRdb lists TRBD1, though no DNA is available to test this call. Germline V gives CDR1 SGHTA, CDR2 FQGNSA. This CDR3 contains 16 residues. CDR3: CASSLGPGAPNTEAFF.

J is TRBJ2-1 and V is TRBV4-3. Germline V lookup: CDR1 LGHNA, CDR2 YSLEER. The CDR3 extends over 17 amino acids. The CDR3 sequence: CASSQALYFPSYNEQFF.

CDR3 in amino acids: CASSLVAGGPYEQYF. The chain couples TRBV7-9 to TRBJ2-7; the TRBD2 assignment by TCRdb is unverifiable without DNA. The CDR3 consists of 15 residues. Germline V gene lookup returns CDR1 SEHNR and CDR2 FQNEAQ (reference sequence).

The V gene is TRBV29-1, the J gene TRBJ2-5; TCRdb reports TRBD1, a call that lacks DNA to check it against. The CDR3 runs to 14 residues. Germline CDR1 SQVTM, CDR2 ANQGSEA. This CDR3 is CSVYWDTHQETQYF.

The V call is TRBV4-3, the J call TRBJ2-1. CDR3 size: 18 residues. Germline assignment: CDR1 LGHNA and CDR2 YSLEER. The CDR3 loop is CASSQAGAATSHYNEQFF.

The chain is built from TRBV3-1 and TRBJ2-1; TCRdb outputs TRBD1, but without DNA this stays unchecked. The CDR3 has 12 amino acids. Germline lookup yields CDR1 LGHDT and CDR2 YNNKEL (reference sequence). This chain's CDR3 is CASSLGPDEQFF.

V and J are TRBV18 and TRBJ2-5; TCRdb selects TRBD2, and the lack of DNA leaves this call unchecked. In germline, CDR1 is KGHSH, CDR2 LQKENI. This CDR3 region has 17 residues. The chain's CDR3 is CASSPGLALINGETQYF.

The chain is built from TRBV12-3 or TRBV12-4 and TRBJ2-1; TCRdb's D call of TRBD1 is untestable without DNA. This CDR3 contains 15 residues. This CDR3 is CASSSRGGSYNEQFF.

This rearrangement joins TRBV27 to TRBJ2-7; there is no DNA to check the TCRdb D call of TRBD2. Germline V lookup: CDR1 MNHEY, CDR2 SMNVEV (reference sequence). The CDR3 length is 17 residues. CDR3 loop: CASSLPRTSGSYYEQYF.

V gene TRBV5-5 combines with J gene TRBJ2-2; TCRdb proposes TRBD1, but this gene call is untestable without DNA. The CDR3 length is 16 residues. Germline CDR1 and CDR2: SGHKS and YYEKEE (reference sequence). CDR3 in amino acids: CASSLWGTANTGELFF. The whole variable domain, filled in from reference TRBV5-5 and TRBJ2-2, reads DAGVTQSPTHLIKTRGQQVTLRCSPISGHKSVSWYQQVLGQGPQFIFQYYEKEERGRGNFPDRFSARQFPNYSSELNVNALLLGDSALYLCASSLWGTANTGELFFGEGSRLTVL.

The CDR3: CASSGQGGYEQYF. The chain is built from TRBV2 and TRBJ2-7; TCRdb designates TRBD1, a call that cannot be tested without DNA. The CDR3 consists of 13 residues. Germline CDR1 is SNHLY and CDR2 is FYNNEI.

The rearrangement uses TRBV20-1 and TRBJ1-2; TCRdb proposes TRBD1, but this gene call is untestable without DNA. In germline, CDR1 is DFQATT, CDR2 SNEGSKA (reference sequence). CDR3 length: 12 amino acids. CDR3 sequence: CSAREGGDGYTF.

The rearrangement uses TRBV29-1 and TRBJ1-2. Germline V gives CDR1 SQVTM, CDR2 ANQGSEA. CDR3 length: 11 residues. The CDR3 here is CSVDSDYGYTF.

This chain uses TRBV6-5 with TRBJ2-1. Germline CDR1 is MNHEY and CDR2 is SVGAGI. CDR3 length: 14 amino acids. This chain's CDR3 is CASSPLPSYNEQFF.

The rearrangement uses TRBV4-2 and TRBJ1-1; TCRdb outputs TRBD1, but without DNA this stays unchecked. The CDR3 is made up of 17 amino acids. Germline V gene data show CDR1 as LGHNA and CDR2 as YNFKEQ. The CDR3 sequence is CASSQDSVPGVNTEALF.

The rearrangement links TRBV4-1 to TRBJ2-5; TCRdb picks TRBD2, but there is no DNA to check that call. Per germline, CDR1 MGHRA and CDR2 YSYEKL. The CDR3 covers 20 residues. This chain's CDR3 is CASSQDPHSGLLSTGETQYF.

The chain uses TRBV7-7 and TRBJ2-2; the TRBD2 assignment by TCRdb is unverifiable without DNA. The CDR3 covers 19 residues. CDR1 is SSHAT and CDR2 is FNYEAQ in the germline V gene (reference sequence). The CDR3 loop is CASSLEGLASGRNTGELFF.

The chain is built from TRBV12-5 and TRBJ1-5; the TCRdb D gene call, TRBD1, has no DNA to confirm it. This CDR3 comprises 15 residues. The V gene's germline CDR1 is LGHNT and CDR2 FRNRAP. The CDR3 protein is CASGLVGLGNQPQHF. Based on the CDR3 plus reference TRBV12-5 and TRBJ1-5, the full variable domain is DARVTQTPRHKVTEMGQEVTMRCQPILGHNTVFWYRQTMMQGLELLAYFRNRAPLDDSGMPKDRFSAEMPDATLATLKIQPSEPRDSAVYFCASGLVGLGNQPQHFGDGTRLSIL.

The V call is TRBV29-1, the J call TRBJ2-5; the TCRdb call, TRBD2, lacks DNA for checking. Germline values: CDR1 SQVTM, CDR2 ANQGSEA. This CDR3 is built from 19 residues. CDR3: CSVELSMWVAGGLGETQYF.

The rearrangement links TRBV12-3 or TRBV12-4 to TRBJ2-5. This CDR3 has 11 residues. The CDR3 here is CASSLDETQYF.

The gene calls are TRBV6-6 and TRBJ2-3; no DNA is available, so the TRBD2 call from TCRdb remains unchecked. The CDR3 extends over 18 amino acids. In germline, CDR1 is MNHNY, CDR2 SVGAGI (reference sequence). The CDR3 sequence is CASSSSLAGGLSTDTQYF.

The chain joins TRBV14 to TRBJ1-5; TCRdb's D gene call, TRBD1, goes unchecked for lack of DNA. The CDR3 spans 16 residues. Germline CDR1 is SGHDN and CDR2 is FVKESK. This CDR3 reads CASSQAPRTYLQTQHF. Filled out from reference TRBV14 and TRBJ1-5, the complete variable domain reads EAGVTQFPSHSVIEKGQTVTLRCDPISGHDNLYWYRRVMGKEIKFLLHFVKESKQDESGMPNNRFLAERTGGTYSTLKVQPAELEDSGVYFCASSQAPRTYLQTQHFGDGTRLSIL.

V usage is TRBV7-2 and J usage is TRBJ2-5; the D call of TRBD2 rests on TCRdb alone, since no DNA is present to check it. Germline CDR1 and CDR2: SGHTA and FQGNSA. CDR3 length: 15 residues. CDR3 sequence: CASSLAGGLQETQYF.

The chain recombines TRBV29-1 with TRBJ2-7; as DNA is missing, the TRBD2 call by TCRdb cannot be tested. CDR1 SQVTM and CDR2 ANQGSEA come from the germline V gene. The CDR3 is 12 amino acids. CDR3 region: CSVLAGSYEQYF.

V and J are TRBV3-1 and TRBJ2-2; checking the TCRdb D call of TRBD1 is not possible without DNA. The CDR3 is made up of 15 amino acids. CDR1 and CDR2 from the germline V gene are LGHDT and YNNKEL (reference sequence). The CDR3 region is CASSQGTGGSGELFF.